The 20 T cell receptor beta chains below all came from one sample that was sequenced in a study of a mutant IDH1 vaccine in newly diagnosed glioma. Repertoires were generated with immunoSEQ multiplex PCR, while TCRdb's copy carries only in-frame clones and drops some. The sample contains around 92,000 clones, 83% of which appear only once. Time point here: baseline, week 1 (first vaccination visit). Treatment of the sample: pre-vaccination baseline after standard-of-care therapy. Specimen: PBMCs, collected from a glioma patient treated with radiotherapy, temozolomide or both. Receptor source: a woman aged 50 to 60 with glioma.

This chain connects TRBV2 to TRBJ1-5; D gene ambiguous. CDR1 is SNHLY and CDR2 is FYNNEI in the germline V gene. The CDR3 is 15 amino acids. The V and J ends lost 0 bases and 6 bases respectively, with 12 bases between them. The CDR3 nucleotides are TGTGCCAGCAGTGAAGCGCTTGTCAGTCGTCAGCCCCAGCATTTT. This codes for CASSEALVSRQPQHF.

The chain recombines TRBV7-2 with TRBJ1-2, with a possible D match to TRBD1 (6 bases). The V and J ends lost 3 bases and 4 bases respectively, with 12 bases between them. The CDR3 totals 14 residues. Germline CDR1 reads SGHTA; CDR2 reads FQGNSA. The CDR3 protein is CASSLGWGAYGYTF. In DNA, the CDR3 is TGTGCCAGCAGCTTGGGGTGGGGGGCCTATGGCTACACCTTC.

V gene TRBV5-6 combines with J gene TRBJ1-1; D is ambiguous. Trimming shortened V by 4 bases and J by 5 bases, and 12 bases separated the two germline ends. Germline V gene data show CDR1 as SGHDT and CDR2 as YYEEEE. The CDR3 is made up of 13 amino acids. The CDR3 reads CASSPWGETEAFF. CDR3 nucleotides: TGTGCCAGCAGCCCCTGGGGAGAAACTGAAGCTTTCTTT.

This chain uses TRBV25-1 with TRBJ1-1; 7 positions match TRBD1. V trimming: 4 bases; J trimming: 0 bases; junction bases outside the gene matches: 8. The CDR3 contains 16 residues. The V gene's germline CDR1 is MGHDK and CDR2 SYGVNS. CDR3 nucleotide sequence: TGTGCCAGCAGTGCATATCAGGGACAGATGAACACTGAAGCTTTCTTT. Amino acid sequence: CASSAYQGQMNTEAFF.

This rearrangement joins TRBV5-1 to TRBJ2-7; 7 positions agree with TRBD2. V gave up 0 bases and J gave up 2 bases; unmatched junction bases: 5. From germline, CDR1 is SGHRS and CDR2 YFSETQ. This CDR3 comprises 15 residues. CDR3 loop: CASSLETGGAYEQYF. DNA of the CDR3: TGCGCCAGCAGCTTGGAGACGGGGGGAGCCTACGAGCAGTACTTC.

In this sample, this clone turned up once. The chain uses TRBV10-1 and TRBJ2-7; D may match TRBD1 or TRBD2 (5 bases each). Germline V lookup: CDR1 WNHNN, CDR2 SYGVQD (reference sequence). Trimming took off 6 bases at V and 0 bases at J, with 12 bases between the two ends. The CDR3 spans 14 residues. The CDR3 protein is CASRGTKSSYEQYF. The DNA of the CDR3 is TGCGCCAGCAGGGGGACGAAAAGCTCCTACGAGCAGTACTTC.

The chain combines TRBV6-1 with TRBJ2-7, with D possibly TRBD2 on 5 matching bases. Germline assignment: CDR1 MNHNS and CDR2 SASEGT. The CDR3 is made up of 13 amino acids. Trimming removed 4 bases at V and 3 bases at J, with 10 bases between. The CDR3 region has the DNA TGTGCCAGCAGTGGGACCCGGGGCTACGAGCAGTACTTC. Protein: CASSGTRGYEQYF.

The chain recombines TRBV18 with TRBJ2-4, with 8 bases identical to TRBD2. Germline V gene data show CDR1 as KGHSH and CDR2 as LQKENI. V lost 3 bases to trimming and J lost 8 bases; unmatched junction nucleotides: 0. CDR3 size: 12 residues. The CDR3 protein is CASSPRGDIQYF. The CDR3 DNA reads as TGTGCCAGCTCACCGCGGGGGGACATTCAGTACTTC.

This sequence joins TRBV15 and TRBJ2-7; D call uncertain. The CDR3 is 14 residues long. Germline V gene sequence: CDR1 LNHNV, CDR2 YYDKDF (reference sequence). Trimming stripped 4 bases from V and 0 bases from J, with 10 bases between. CDR3 protein: CATSNRRSSYEQYF. CDR3 DNA: TGTGCCACCAGCAATAGACGGTCCTCCTACGAGCAGTACTTC.

The DNA for the CDR3 is TGTGCCAGCAGCTTAGGCGGGGGCCACTCCTTCGGGGGAGATACGCAGTATTTT. It specifies CASSLGGGHSFGGDTQYF. The gene calls are TRBV7-2 and TRBJ2-3; D is perhaps TRBD2 (7 bases). CDR1 is SGHTA and CDR2 is FQGNSA in the germline V gene. V was pared by 1 base and J by 5 bases, with 22 bases between. The CDR3 sequence is 18 residues long.

This clone was detected only a few times. This chain links TRBV5-6 with TRBJ2-7; D gene uncertain. Germline lookup yields CDR1 SGHDT and CDR2 YYEEEE. This CDR3 spans 11 amino acids. V was shortened by 4 bases and J by 3 bases, with 5 bases between the two germline ends. CDR3 DNA: TGTGCCAGCAGCAAGGGCTACGAGCAGTACTTC. This codes for CASSKGYEQYF.

The V call is TRBV6-9, the J call TRBJ2-1, with TRBD1 as a possible D gene (5 bases). The CDR3 runs to 15 residues. Between the trimmed V and J ends, which lost 5 bases and 5 bases, there was a span of 16 bases. The germline CDR1 and CDR2 sequences are MNHGY and SVAAGI. CDR3 DNA: TGTGCCAGCAGTCCCCCGCCGGACATGGACAATGAGCAGTTCTTC. Translated: CASSPPPDMDNEQFF.

This rearrangement joins TRBV6-5 to TRBJ1-2; D not resolved. CDR1 and CDR2 (germline): MNHEY, SVGAGI. The CDR3 sequence is 12 residues long. V lost 6 bases and J 0 bases, leaving 5 bases between the germline ends. This CDR3 is CASSVTNYGYTF. CDR3 nucleotides: TGTGCCAGCAGCGTTACTAACTATGGCTACACCTTC.

The chain combines TRBV10-3 with TRBJ2-5, with 9 positions matching TRBD1. CDR3 length: 16 amino acids. The J segment lost 3 bases and the V segment lost 3 bases, leaving 8 bases of the junction unmatched. Germline V gene lookup returns CDR1 ENHRY and CDR2 SYGVKD. The CDR3 nucleotides read TGTGCCATCAGTGATATCGGGACAGGGTTTGAAGAGACCCAGTACTTC. Residues: CAISDIGTGFEETQYF.

The V gene is TRBV11-3, the J gene TRBJ2-7; unclear D gene. This CDR3 contains 14 residues. Per the germline V gene, CDR1 is SGHNT and CDR2 is YENEEA. Trimming removed 1 base at V and 0 bases at J, with 7 bases between. CDR3 amino acids: CASSLGPSSYEQYF. The CDR3 DNA is TGTGCCAGCAGCTTAGGTCCCAGCTCCTACGAGCAGTACTTC.

In its sample, this clone was seen a few times. This sequence joins TRBV7-9 and TRBJ1-1; D gene ambiguous. The CDR3 is 11 amino acids. Between the trimmed V and J ends, which lost 5 bases and 6 bases, there was a span of 7 bases. Looked up from germline, CDR1 is SEHNR and CDR2 is FQNEAQ (reference sequence). CDR3 sequence (DNA): TGTGCCAGCAGCCGAGGTTCTGAAGCTTTCTTT. Amino acid sequence: CASSRGSEAFF.

This clone was detected only a few times. The chain's CDR3 is CASRVWNEKLFF. CDR3 in DNA: TGTGCCAGCAGAGTTTGGAATGAAAAACTGTTTTTT. V gene TRBV2 combines with J gene TRBJ1-4; D ambiguous. Germline V lookup: CDR1 SNHLY, CDR2 FYNNEI. V lost 6 bases and J 5 bases, leaving 7 bases between the germline ends. The CDR3 totals 12 residues.

The chain is built from TRBV6-1 and TRBJ2-7; 7 positions match TRBD1. The CDR3 has 14 amino acids. Germline trimming cut 5 bases from V and 2 bases from J; bases unmatched to any gene: 6. The germline CDR1 and CDR2 sequences are MNHNS and SASEGT. The chain's CDR3 is CASSSGQSPYEQYF. In DNA form, the CDR3 reads TGTGCCAGCAGTTCGGGACAGAGTCCCTACGAGCAGTACTTC.

J is TRBJ1-6 and V is TRBV7-6; D gene ambiguous. Trimming took off 1 base at V and 0 bases at J, with 10 bases between the two ends. The CDR3 covers 17 residues. Germline V lookup: CDR1 SGHVS, CDR2 FNYEAQ. The CDR3 region is CASSLDVGSSYNSPLHF. The CDR3 bases are TGTGCCAGCAGCTTAGATGTGGGGAGCTCCTATAATTCACCCCTCCACTTT.

The chain is built from TRBV14 and TRBJ1-1; D perhaps matches TRBD1 (5 bases). Germline-derived CDR1 and CDR2 are SGHDN and FVKESK. The V gene lost 3 bases and the J gene lost 8 bases, with 19 bases spanning the gap. The CDR3 spans 15 residues. CDR3 loop: CASSQLGIIWTEAFF. CDR3 nucleotide sequence: TGTGCCAGCAGCCAGTTAGGGATAATTTGGACAGAAGCTTTCTTT.